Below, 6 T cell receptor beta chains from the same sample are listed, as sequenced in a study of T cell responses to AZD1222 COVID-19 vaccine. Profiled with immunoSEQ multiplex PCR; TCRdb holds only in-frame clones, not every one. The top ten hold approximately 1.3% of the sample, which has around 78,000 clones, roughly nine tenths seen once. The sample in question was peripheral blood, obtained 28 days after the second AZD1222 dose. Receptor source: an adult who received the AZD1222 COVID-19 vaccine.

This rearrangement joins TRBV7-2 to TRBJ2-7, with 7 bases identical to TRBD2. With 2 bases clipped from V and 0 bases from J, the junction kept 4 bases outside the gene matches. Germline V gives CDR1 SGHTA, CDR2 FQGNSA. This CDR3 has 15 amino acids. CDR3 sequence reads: CASSLRGGDSYEQYF. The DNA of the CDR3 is TGTGCCAGCAGCTTAAGGGGAGGGGACTCCTACGAGCAGTACTTC.

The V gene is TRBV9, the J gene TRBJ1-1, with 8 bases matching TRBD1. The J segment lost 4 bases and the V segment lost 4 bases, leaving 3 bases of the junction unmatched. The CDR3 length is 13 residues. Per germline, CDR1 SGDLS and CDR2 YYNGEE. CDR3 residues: CASSPTGGTEAFF. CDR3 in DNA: TGTGCCAGCAGCCCAACAGGGGGCACTGAAGCTTTCTTT.

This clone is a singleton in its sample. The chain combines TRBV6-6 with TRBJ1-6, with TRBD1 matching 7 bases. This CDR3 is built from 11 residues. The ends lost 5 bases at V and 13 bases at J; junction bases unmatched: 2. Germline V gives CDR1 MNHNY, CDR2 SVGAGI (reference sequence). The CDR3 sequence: CASSMTGPLHF. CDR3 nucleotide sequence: TGTGCCAGCAGTATGACAGGGCCCCTCCACTTT.

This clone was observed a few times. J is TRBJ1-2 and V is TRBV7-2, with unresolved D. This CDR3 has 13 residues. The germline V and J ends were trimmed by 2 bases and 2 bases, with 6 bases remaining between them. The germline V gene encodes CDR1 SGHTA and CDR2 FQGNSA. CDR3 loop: CASSLSTNYGYTF. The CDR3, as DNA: TGTGCCAGCAGCTTATCTACGAACTATGGCTACACCTTC.

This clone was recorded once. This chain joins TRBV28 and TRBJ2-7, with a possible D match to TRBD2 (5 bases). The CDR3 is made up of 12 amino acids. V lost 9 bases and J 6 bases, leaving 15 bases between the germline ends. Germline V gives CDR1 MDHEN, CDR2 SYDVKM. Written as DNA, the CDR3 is TGTGCCAGTTCAGTGACGCGGGCCGAGCAGTACTTC. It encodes CASSVTRAEQYF.

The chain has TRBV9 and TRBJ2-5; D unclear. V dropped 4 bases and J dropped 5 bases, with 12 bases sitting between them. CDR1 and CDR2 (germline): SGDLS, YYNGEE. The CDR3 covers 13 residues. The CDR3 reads CASSITALETQYF. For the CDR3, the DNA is TGTGCCAGCAGCATCACGGCGTTGGAGACCCAGTACTTC.